This T cell receptor beta chain was captured in a study of spatial heterogeneity in lung cancer. Across the whole study: Samples came from roughly 72 TRACERx patients with untreated early-stage lung cancer. The mean occurrence of each unique TCR and UMI combination in raw reads exceeded ten. Where available, sequencing covered follow-up PBMC samples, taken at a median of around two years after resection.

This clonotype was recorded many times. Its antigen is unknown. Study-wide results and caveats: Ubiquitous, expanded tumor-derived TCRs were more frequently observed in blood at resection than at follow-up.

TCRdb reprocessed the 5' RACE reads via MiXCR and lists one record per CDR3 protein. The sample shows some 110,000 distinct CDR3 sequences, 10% to 15% of them seen only once. Germline V CDR1 and CDR2: SGHTA, FQGNSA. CDR3 size: 14 residues. V was cut by 2 bases and J by 7 bases, with 12 bases left in between. The time point: blood at routine non-recurrence follow-up after resection. Sequencing covered unsorted whole RNA taken from tumor, nontumor lung or frozen PBMC. The source of this sequence is a male donor with early-stage non-small cell lung cancer. The sample here was PBMCs, taken at follow-up. The chain recombines TRBV7-2 with TRBJ1-5; D is possibly TRBD1 (5 bases). Written as DNA, the CDR3 is TGTGCCAGCAGCTTATCCCAGGGTGGACAGCCCCAGCATTTT. The encoded protein is CASSLSQGGQPQHF. The complete variable domain, with remaining parts taken from reference TRBV7-2 and TRBJ1-5, reads GAGVSQSPSNKVTEKGKDVELRCDPISGHTALYWYRQSLGQGLEFLIYFQGNSAPDKSGLPSDRFSAERTGGSVSTLTIQRTQQEDSAVYLCASSLSQGGQPQHFGDGTRLSIL.